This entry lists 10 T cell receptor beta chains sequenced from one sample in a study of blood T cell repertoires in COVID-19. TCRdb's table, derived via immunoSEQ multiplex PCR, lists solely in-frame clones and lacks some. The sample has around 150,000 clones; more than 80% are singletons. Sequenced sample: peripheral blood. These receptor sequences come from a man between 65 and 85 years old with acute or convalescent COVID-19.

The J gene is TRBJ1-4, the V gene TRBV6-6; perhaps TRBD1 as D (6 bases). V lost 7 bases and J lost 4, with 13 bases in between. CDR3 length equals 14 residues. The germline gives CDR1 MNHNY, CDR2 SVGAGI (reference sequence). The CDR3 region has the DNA TGTGCCAGCACCCTAGACAGGCTTAATGAAAAACTGTTTTTT. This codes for CASTLDRLNEKLFF.

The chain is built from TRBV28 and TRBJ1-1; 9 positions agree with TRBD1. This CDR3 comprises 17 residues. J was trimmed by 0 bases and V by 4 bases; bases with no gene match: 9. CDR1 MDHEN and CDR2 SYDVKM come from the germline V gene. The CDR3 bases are TGTGCCAGCAGTTACACAGGGGGCGTTCTCATGAACACTGAAGCTTTCTTT. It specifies CASSYTGGVLMNTEAFF. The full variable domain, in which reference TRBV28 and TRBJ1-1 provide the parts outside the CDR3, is DVKVTQSSRYLVKRTGEKVFLECVQDMDHENMFWYRQDPGLGLRLIYFSYDVKMKEKGDIPEGYSVSREKKERFSLILESASTNQTSMYLCASSYTGGVLMNTEAFFGQGTRLTVV.

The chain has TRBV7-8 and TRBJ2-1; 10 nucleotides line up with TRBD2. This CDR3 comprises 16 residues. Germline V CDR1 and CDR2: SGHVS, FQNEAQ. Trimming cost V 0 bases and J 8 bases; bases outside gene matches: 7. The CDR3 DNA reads TGTGCCAGCAGCTTAGCTGGTAGCGGGAGGATCCATGAGCAGTTCTTC. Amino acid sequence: CASSLAGSGRIHEQFF.

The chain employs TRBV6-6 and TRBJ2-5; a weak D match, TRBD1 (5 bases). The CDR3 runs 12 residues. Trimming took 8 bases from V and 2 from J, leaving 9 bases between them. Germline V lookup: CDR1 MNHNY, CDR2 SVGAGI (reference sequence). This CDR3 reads CASATGQETQYF. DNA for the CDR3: TGTGCCAGCGCCACAGGACAAGAGACCCAGTACTTC.

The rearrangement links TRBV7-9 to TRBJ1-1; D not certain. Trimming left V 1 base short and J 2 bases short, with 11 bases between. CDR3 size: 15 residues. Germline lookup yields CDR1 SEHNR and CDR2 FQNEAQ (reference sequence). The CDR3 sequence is CASSLEHPANTEAFF. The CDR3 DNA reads TGTGCCAGCAGCTTAGAACACCCCGCTAACACTGAAGCTTTCTTT.

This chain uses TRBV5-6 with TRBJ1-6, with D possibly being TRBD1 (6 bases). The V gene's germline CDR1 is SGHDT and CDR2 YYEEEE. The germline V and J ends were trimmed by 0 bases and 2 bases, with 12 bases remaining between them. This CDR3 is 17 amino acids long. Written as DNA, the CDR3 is TGTGCCAGCAGCTTGGATCAGGGGTCGACCTATAATTCACCCCTCCACTTT. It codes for CASSLDQGSTYNSPLHF.

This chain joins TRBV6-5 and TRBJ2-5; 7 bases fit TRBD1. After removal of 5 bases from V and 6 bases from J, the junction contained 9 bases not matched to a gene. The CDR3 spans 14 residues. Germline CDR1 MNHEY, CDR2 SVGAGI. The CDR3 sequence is CASSLTGARKTQYF. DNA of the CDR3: TGTGCCAGCAGTCTAACAGGGGCACGGAAGACCCAGTACTTC.

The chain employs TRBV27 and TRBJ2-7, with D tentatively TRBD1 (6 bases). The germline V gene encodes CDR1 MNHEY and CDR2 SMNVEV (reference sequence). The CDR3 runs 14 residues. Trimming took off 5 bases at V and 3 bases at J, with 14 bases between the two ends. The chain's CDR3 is CASSPRTAYYEQYF. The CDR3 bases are TGTGCCAGCAGTCCCCGGACAGCCTACTACGAGCAGTACTTC.

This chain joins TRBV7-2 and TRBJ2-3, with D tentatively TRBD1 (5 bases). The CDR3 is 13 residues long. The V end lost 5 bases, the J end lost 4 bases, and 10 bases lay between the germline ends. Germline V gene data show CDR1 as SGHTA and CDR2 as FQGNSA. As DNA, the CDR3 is TGTGCCAGCAGCCCCTGGGGCGCAGATACGCAGTATTTT. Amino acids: CASSPWGADTQYF.

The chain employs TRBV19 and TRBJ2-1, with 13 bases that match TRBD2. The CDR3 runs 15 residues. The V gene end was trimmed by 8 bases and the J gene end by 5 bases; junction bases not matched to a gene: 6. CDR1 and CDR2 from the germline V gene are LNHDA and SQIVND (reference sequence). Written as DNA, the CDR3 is TGTGCCAGTTCCAGACTAGCGGGGGGAAACAATGAGCAGTTCTTC. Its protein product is CASSRLAGGNNEQFF.